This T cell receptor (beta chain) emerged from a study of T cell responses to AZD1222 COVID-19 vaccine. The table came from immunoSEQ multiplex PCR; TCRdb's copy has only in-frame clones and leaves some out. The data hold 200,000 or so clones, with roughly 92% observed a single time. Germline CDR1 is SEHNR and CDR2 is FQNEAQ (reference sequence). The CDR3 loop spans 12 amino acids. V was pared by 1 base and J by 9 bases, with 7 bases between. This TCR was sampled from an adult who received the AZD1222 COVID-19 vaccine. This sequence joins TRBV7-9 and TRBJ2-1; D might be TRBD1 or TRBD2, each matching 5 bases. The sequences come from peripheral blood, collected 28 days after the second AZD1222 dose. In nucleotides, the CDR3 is TGTGCCAGCAGCTTAGAGGGGACTGAGCAGTTCTTC. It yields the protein CASSLEGTEQFF.